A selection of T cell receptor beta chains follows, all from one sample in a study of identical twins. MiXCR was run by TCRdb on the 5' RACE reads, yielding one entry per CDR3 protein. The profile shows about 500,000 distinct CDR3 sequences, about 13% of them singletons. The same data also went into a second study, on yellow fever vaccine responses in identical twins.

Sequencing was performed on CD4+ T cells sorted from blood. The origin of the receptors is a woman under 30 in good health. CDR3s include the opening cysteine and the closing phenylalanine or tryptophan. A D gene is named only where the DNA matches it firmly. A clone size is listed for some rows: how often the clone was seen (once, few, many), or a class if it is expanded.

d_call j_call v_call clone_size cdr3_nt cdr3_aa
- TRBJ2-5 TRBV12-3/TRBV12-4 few TGTGCCAGCAGTTTACTCGCCGTTCAAGAGACCCAGTACTTC CASSLLAVQETQYF
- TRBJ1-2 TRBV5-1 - TGCGCCAGCAGCTTGGAAGGGGCAGGGTTTGGCTACACCTTC CASSLEGAGFGYTF
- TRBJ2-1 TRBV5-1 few TGCGCCAGCGAGGAGGGGGGGTCCTACAATGAGCAGTTCTTC CASEEGGSYNEQFF
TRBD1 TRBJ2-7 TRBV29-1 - TGCAGCGTTGAGGTCGGGACAGGGGCCTACGAGCAGTACTTC CSVEVGTGAYEQYF
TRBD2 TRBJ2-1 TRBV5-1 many TGCGCCAGCAGCTTGGACGTCAGCGGGAAGGGTGAGCAGTTCTTC CASSLDVSGKGEQFF
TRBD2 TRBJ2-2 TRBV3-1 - TGTGCCAGCAGCCAAAAGGCAGGGAGGGCCGGGGAGCTGTTTTTT CASSQKAGRAGELFF
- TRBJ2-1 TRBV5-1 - TGCGCCAGCAGCTCGGGACACGGGAACTACAATGAGCAGTTCTTC CASSSGHGNYNEQFF
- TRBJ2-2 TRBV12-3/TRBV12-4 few TGTGCCAGCCGTACCCCCAGGGGAAACACCGGGGAGCTGTTTTTT CASRTPRGNTGELFF
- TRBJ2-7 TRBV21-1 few TGTGCCAGCACCCAAGGTAGCGGTCCCCATTACGAGCAGTACTTC CASTQGSGPHYEQYF
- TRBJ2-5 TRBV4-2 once TGTGCCAGCAGCCCGGGGCTACCGGGGGGCCAGAAGACCCAGTACTTC CASSPGLPGGQKTQYF
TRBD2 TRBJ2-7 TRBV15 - TGTGCCACCAGCATGAGACTAGCGAACGAGCAGTACTTC CATSMRLANEQYF
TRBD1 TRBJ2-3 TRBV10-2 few TGCGCCAGCAGTGATCTGGGACAGGGATCAGATACGCAGTATTTT CASSDLGQGSDTQYF
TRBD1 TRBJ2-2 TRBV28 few TGTGCCAGCAGTTTCCCGAGAAAAACAGGGGCGTCGAACACCGGGGAGCTGTTTTTT CASSFPRKTGASNTGELFF
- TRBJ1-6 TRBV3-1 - TGTGCCAGCAGCCAAGATTCAGGGGCGGAAGAGTCACCCCTCCACTTT CASSQDSGAEESPLHF
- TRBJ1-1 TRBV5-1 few TGCGCCAGCAGCTCCGGGAGGATGAACACTGAAGCTTTCTTT CASSSGRMNTEAFF
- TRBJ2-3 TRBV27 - TGTGCCAGCAGTTTAACTGGGGGTACGCAGTATTTT CASSLTGGTQYF
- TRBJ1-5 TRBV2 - TGTGCCAGCAATTGGGACACTGGCCAGCCCCAGCATTTT CASNWDTGQPQHF
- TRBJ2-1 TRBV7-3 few TGTGCCAGCAGCTCAGCCGGGGCCTCCTACAATGAGCAGTTCTTC CASSSAGASYNEQFF
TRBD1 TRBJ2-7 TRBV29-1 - TGCAGCGTTGAAGGGACGTCAGGGGGCAAGTACGAGCAGTACTTC CSVEGTSGGKYEQYF
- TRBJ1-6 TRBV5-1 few TGCGCCAGCAGCTTGTGGGCGTCCGGAGATTCACCCCTCCACTTT CASSLWASGDSPLHF